Following are 10 T cell receptor beta chains from one sample sequenced in a study of blood T cell repertoires in COVID-19. Here immunoSEQ multiplex PCR was the method, and the copy in TCRdb shows in-frame clones only, minus some. The data show about 360,000 clones, with less than 90% seen just once and roughly 7.2% held by the top ten. The sequenced sample was peripheral blood. The receptors originated from a woman aged 60-70 years with COVID-19, enrolled during active disease.

As to this clone: Being one base from a much bigger clone, this may be a read error. The chain links TRBV9 to TRBJ2-3; 8 nucleotides align to TRBD2. The CDR3 runs to 13 residues. The ends lost 5 bases at V and 1 base at J; junction bases unmatched: 0. CDR1 SGDLS and CDR2 YYNGEE come from the germline V gene. The CDR3 nucleotides are TGTGCCAGCAGAGCGGGAGGCACAGATACGCAGTATTTT. As protein: CASRAGGTDTQYF.

V is TRBV5-1 and J is TRBJ1-4; D may be TRBD1 (5 bases). V lost 2 bases and J 8 bases, leaving 13 bases between the germline ends. CDR1 is SGHRS and CDR2 is YFSETQ in the germline V gene. The CDR3 length is 14 residues. The CDR3 spells CASSFGPTGEKLFF. CDR3 bases: TGCGCCAGCAGCTTTGGGCCCACAGGAGAAAAACTGTTTTTT.

The genes are TRBV9 and TRBJ2-1; the match to TRBD2 covers 8 bases. There are 15 residues in the CDR3. Germline loops: CDR1 SGDLS, CDR2 YYNGEE. The ends lost 4 bases at V and 2 bases at J; junction bases unmatched: 5. This chain's CDR3 is CASSFGGAPYNEQFF. CDR3 DNA sequence: TGTGCCAGCAGCTTCGGGGGGGCGCCCTACAATGAGCAGTTCTTC. Filled out from reference TRBV9 and TRBJ2-1, the complete variable domain reads DSGVTQTPKHLITATGQRVTLRCSPRSGDLSVYWYQQSLDQGLQFLIQYYNGEERAKGNILERFSAQQFPDLHSELNLSSLELGDSALYFCASSFGGAPYNEQFFGPGTRLTVL.

The genes are TRBV6-6 and TRBJ2-1, with 7 bases identical to TRBD1. The ends lost 4 bases at V and 12 bases at J; junction bases unmatched: 6. Per germline, CDR1 MNHNY and CDR2 SVGAGI (reference sequence). CDR3 length: 12 amino acids. The CDR3 loop is CASSSGRGLQFF. The CDR3 coding sequence is TGTGCCAGCAGTTCCGGCAGGGGGTTGCAGTTCTTC.

The chain combines TRBV10-3 with TRBJ1-4; possibly TRBD1 for D (6 bases). V was cut by 10 bases and J by 3 bases, with 12 bases left in between. The length of the CDR3 is 13 residues. Germline loops: CDR1 ENHRY, CDR2 SYGVKD. This CDR3 is CASHRASNEKLFF. CDR3 in DNA: TGTGCCAGCCACAGGGCTTCTAATGAAAAACTGTTTTTT.

The V gene is TRBV5-1, the J gene TRBJ2-3, with 13 bases that match TRBD2. CDR3 length: 15 residues. Germline V gene sequence: CDR1 SGHRS, CDR2 YFSETQ. J lost 5 bases, V lost 0 bases, and 0 bases had no gene match. This chain's CDR3 is CASSLGTSGGDTQYF. In DNA form, the CDR3 reads TGCGCCAGCAGCTTGGGGACTAGCGGGGGAGATACGCAGTATTTT. Using reference TRBV5-1 and TRBJ2-3 for the parts outside the CDR3, the full variable domain is KAGVTQTPRYLIKTRGQQVTLSCSPISGHRSVSWYQQTPGQGLQFLFEYFSETQRNKGNFPGRFSGRQFSNSRSEMNVSTLELGDSALYLCASSLGTSGGDTQYFGPGTRLTVL.

The CDR3 region is CAISEYGQGNSNQPQHF. The CDR3 coding sequence is TGTGCCATCAGTGAGTATGGTCAGGGAAATAGCAATCAGCCCCAGCATTTT. V gene TRBV10-3 combines with J gene TRBJ1-5; TRBD1 might be the D (5 bases). The CDR3 runs 17 residues. The germline V gene has CDR1 ENHRY and CDR2 SYGVKD. The V gene lost 1 base and the J gene lost 0 bases, with 13 bases spanning the gap.

The genes are TRBV18 and TRBJ2-3, with unresolved D. Per the germline V gene, CDR1 is KGHSH and CDR2 is LQKENI. Trimming stripped 3 bases from V and 3 bases from J, with 4 bases between. The CDR3 is made up of 12 amino acids. The CDR3 region is CASSPRTDTQYF. The CDR3 DNA reads TGTGCCAGCTCACCGAGAACAGATACGCAGTATTTT.

The chain has TRBV30 and TRBJ1-5; 7 positions match TRBD1. The CDR3 consists of 16 residues. V was clipped by 3 bases and J by 2 bases; unmatched bases: 10. The V gene's germline CDR1 is GTSNPN and CDR2 SVGIG (reference sequence). Here the CDR3 DNA reads TGTGCCTGGAGATCGACAGGGCTGGTGGGCAATCAGCCCCAGCATTTT. Encoded protein: CAWRSTGLVGNQPQHF. Using reference TRBV30 and TRBJ1-5 for the parts outside the CDR3, the full variable domain is SQTIHQWPATLVQPVGSPLSLECTVEGTSNPNLYWYRQAAGRGLQLLFYSVGIGQISSEVPQNLSASRPQDRQFILSSKKLLLSDSGFYLCAWRSTGLVGNQPQHFGDGTRLSIL.

In regard to this clone: In the same sample, other DNA sequences code for this CDR3. Here the CDR3 reads CASSFGGGYTF. The CDR3 DNA follows: TGTGCCAGCAGTTTCGGGGGGGGCTACACCTTC. The chain uses TRBV12-3 or TRBV12-4 and TRBJ1-2; D is possibly TRBD1 (5 bases). Trimming removed 3 bases at V and 8 bases at J, with 7 bases between. The CDR3 covers 11 residues.